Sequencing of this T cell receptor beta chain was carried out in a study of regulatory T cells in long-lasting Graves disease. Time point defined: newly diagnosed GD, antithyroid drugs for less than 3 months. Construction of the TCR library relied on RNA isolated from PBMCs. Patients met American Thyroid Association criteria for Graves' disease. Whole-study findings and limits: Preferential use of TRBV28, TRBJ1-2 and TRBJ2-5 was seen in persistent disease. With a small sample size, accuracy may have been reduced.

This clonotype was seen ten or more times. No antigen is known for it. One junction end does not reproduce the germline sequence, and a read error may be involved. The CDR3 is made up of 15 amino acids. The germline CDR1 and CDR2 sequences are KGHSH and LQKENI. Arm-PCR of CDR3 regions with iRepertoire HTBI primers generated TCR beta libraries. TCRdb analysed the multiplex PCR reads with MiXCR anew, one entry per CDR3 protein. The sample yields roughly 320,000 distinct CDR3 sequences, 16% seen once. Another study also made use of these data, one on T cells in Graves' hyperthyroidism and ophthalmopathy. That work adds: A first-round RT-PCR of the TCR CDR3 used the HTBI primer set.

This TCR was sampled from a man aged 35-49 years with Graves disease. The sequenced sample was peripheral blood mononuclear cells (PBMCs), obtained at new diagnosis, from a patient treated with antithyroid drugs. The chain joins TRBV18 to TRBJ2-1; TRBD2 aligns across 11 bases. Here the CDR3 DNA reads TGTACCAGCTCACCACTAGCGGGGGCCTACAATGAGCAGTTCTTC. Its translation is CTSSPLAGAYNEQFF.